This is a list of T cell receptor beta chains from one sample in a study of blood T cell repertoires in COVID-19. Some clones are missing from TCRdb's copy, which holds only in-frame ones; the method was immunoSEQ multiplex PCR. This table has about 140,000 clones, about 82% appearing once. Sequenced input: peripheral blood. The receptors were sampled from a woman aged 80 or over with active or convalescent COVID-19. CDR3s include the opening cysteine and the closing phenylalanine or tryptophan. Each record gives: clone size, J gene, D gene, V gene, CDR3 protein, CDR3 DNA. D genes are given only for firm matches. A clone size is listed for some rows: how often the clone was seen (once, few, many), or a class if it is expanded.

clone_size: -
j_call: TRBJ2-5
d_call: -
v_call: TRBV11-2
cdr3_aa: CASSPGPDRETQYF
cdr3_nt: TGTGCCAGCAGCCCCGGTCCCGACAGAGAGACCCAGTACTTC

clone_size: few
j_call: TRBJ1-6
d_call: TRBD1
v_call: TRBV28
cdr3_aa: CASDRDRSPLHF
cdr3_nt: TGTGCCAGTGACAGGGACCGTTCACCCCTCCACTTT

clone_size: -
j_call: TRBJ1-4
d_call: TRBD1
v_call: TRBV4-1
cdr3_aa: CASSQEAFGGRGTNEKLFF
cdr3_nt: TGCGCCAGCAGCCAAGAGGCCTTTGGGGGCAGGGGGACTAATGAAAAACTGTTTTTT

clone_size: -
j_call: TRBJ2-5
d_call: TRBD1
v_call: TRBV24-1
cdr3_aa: CATSVMGTVETQYF
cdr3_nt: TGTGCCACCAGTGTAATGGGGACAGTGGAGACCCAGTACTTC

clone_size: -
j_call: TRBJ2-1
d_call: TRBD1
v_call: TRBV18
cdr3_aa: CASSRRTGGRNEQFF
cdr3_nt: TGTGCCAGCTCACGCCGGACAGGGGGGCGCAATGAGCAGTTCTTC

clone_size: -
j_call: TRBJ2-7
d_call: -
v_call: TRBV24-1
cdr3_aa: CAIGSGAPYF
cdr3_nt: TGTGCCATCGGAAGTGGGGCGCCTTACTTC

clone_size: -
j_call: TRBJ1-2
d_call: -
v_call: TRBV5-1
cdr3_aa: CASTRDPNYGYTF
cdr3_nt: TGCGCCAGCACCAGGGATCCCAACTATGGCTACACCTTC

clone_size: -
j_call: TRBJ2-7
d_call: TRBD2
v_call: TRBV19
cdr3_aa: CASSTWGLANHEQYF
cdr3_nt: TGTGCCAGTAGTACTTGGGGACTAGCTAATCACGAGCAGTACTTC

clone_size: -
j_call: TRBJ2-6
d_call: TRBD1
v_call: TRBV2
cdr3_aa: CASSDTGAPSGANVLTF
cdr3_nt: TGTGCCAGCAGTGATACAGGGGCGCCTTCTGGGGCCAACGTCCTGACTTTC

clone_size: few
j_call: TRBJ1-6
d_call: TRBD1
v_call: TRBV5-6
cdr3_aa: CASSLGTGHRSPLHF
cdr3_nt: TGTGCCAGCAGCTTGGGGACAGGGCACAGATCACCCCTCCACTTT

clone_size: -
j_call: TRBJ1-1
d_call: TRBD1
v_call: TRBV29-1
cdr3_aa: CSVSGTENTEAFF
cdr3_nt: TGCAGCGTCTCCGGGACAGAGAACACTGAAGCTTTCTTT

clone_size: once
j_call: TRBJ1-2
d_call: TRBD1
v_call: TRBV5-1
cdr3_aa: CASSLEGGVGYTF
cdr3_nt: TGCGCCAGCAGCTTGGAAGGGGGCGTCGGCTACACCTTC

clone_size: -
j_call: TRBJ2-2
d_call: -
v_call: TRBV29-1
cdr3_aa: CSVQWGGGSTGELFF
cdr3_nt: TGCAGCGTCCAATGGGGAGGGGGGAGCACCGGGGAGCTGTTTTTT

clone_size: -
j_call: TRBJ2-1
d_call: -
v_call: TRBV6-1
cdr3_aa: CASSERGHVRSYNEQFF
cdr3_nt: TGTGCCAGCAGTGAACGCGGACATGTTCGCTCCTACAATGAGCAGTTCTTC

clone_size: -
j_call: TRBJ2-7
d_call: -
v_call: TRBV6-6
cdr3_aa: CASRSYRDTEYEQYF
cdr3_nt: TGTGCCAGCAGGTCCTATAGGGACACGGAGTACGAGCAGTACTTC

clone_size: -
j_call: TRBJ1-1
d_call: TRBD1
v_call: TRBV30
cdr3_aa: CAWNRNRQGKNTEAFF
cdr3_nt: TGTGCCTGGAACCGTAACCGACAGGGGAAGAACACTGAAGCTTTCTTT

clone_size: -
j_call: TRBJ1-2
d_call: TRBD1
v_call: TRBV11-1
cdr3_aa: CASSPRTGWEFYGYTF
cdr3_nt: TGTGCCAGCAGCCCGAGGACAGGGTGGGAGTTCTATGGCTACACCTTC

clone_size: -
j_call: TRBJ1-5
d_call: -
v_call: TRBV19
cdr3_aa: CASSAGTMLGNQPQHF
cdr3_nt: TGTGCCAGTAGCGCAGGGACTATGTTAGGCAATCAGCCCCAGCATTTT

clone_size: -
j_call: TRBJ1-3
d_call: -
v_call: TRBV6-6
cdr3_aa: CASSYLGNTIYF
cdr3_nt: TGTGCCAGCAGTTATTTAGGAAACACCATATATTTT

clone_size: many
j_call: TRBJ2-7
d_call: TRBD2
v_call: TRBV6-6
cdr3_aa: CASRPGTSGALQYF
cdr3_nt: TGTGCCAGCAGACCCGGGACTAGCGGGGCCCTGCAGTACTTC

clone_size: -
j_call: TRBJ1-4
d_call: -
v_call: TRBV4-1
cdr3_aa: CASSQTTGATNEKLFF
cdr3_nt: TGCGCCAGCAGCCAAACAACAGGAGCAACTAATGAAAAACTGTTTTTT

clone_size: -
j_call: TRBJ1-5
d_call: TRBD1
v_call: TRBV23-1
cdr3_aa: CASSQFGTGGHGPIF
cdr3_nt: TGCGCCAGCAGTCAGTTCGGGACAGGGGGCCACGGACCGATTTTT

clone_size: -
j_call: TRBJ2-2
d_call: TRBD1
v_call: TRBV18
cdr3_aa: CASSRDRGLSDGELFF
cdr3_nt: TGTGCCAGCTCACGAGACAGGGGGCTCTCCGACGGGGAGCTGTTTTTT

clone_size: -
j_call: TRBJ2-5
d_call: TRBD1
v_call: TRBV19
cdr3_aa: CASSNWGDRDQETQYF
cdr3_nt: TGTGCCAGTAGTAACTGGGGGGACAGGGACCAAGAGACCCAGTACTTC

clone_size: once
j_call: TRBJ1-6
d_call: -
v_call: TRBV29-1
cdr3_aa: CSARDTNNSPLHF
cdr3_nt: TGCAGCGCCAGGGACACGAATAATTCACCCCTCCACTTT

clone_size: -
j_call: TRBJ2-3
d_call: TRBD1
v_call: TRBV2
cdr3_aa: CASRRTGSNTDTQYF
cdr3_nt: TGTGCCAGCAGAAGGACAGGGTCGAACACAGATACGCAGTATTTT

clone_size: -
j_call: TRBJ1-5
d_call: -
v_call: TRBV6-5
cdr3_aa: CASSRGHYQPQHF
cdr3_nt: TGTGCCAGCAGCCGAGGACATTATCAGCCCCAGCATTTT

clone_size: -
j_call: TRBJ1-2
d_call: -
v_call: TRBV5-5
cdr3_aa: CASSTGSNYGYTF
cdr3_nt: TGTGCCAGCAGCACAGGGTCTAACTATGGCTACACCTTC

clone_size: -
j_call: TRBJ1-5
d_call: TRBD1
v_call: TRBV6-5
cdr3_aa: CASSYRTGGNQPQHF
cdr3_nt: TGTGCCAGCAGTTACAGGACAGGGGGCAATCAGCCCCAGCATTTT

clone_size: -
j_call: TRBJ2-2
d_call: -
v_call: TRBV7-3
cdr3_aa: CASSLLGGPNTGELFF
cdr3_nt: TGTGCCAGCAGCTTATTGGGGGGACCGAACACCGGGGAGCTGTTTTTT

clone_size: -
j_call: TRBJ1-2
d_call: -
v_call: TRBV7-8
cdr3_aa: CASSLVPGYLLNYGYTF
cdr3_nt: TGTGCCAGCAGCTTAGTCCCAGGGTACCTTCTGAACTATGGCTACACCTTC

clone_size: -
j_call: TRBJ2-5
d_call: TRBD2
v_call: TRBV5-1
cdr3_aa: CASSLNGLAGRFSAVGDEETQYF
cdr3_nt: TGCGCCAGCAGCTTGAACGGTCTAGCGGGCCGCTTCTCGGCCGTTGGTGACGAAGAGACCCAGTACTTC

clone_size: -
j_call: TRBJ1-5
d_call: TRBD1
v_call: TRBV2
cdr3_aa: CASSGGGGRQPQHF
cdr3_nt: TGTGCCAGCAGTGGAGGAGGGGGCAGGCAGCCCCAGCATTTT

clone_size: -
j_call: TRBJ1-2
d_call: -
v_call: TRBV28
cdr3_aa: CASSLQGRDGYTF
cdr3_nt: TGTGCCAGCAGTTTACAGGGAAGGGATGGCTACACCTTC

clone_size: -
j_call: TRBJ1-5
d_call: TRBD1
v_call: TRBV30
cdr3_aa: CAWSVPGTGFHQPQHF
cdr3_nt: TGTGCCTGGAGTGTACCGGGGACAGGGTTCCATCAGCCCCAGCATTTT

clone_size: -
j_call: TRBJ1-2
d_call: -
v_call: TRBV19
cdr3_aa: CASSMTLVDSRFYGYTF
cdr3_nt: TGTGCCAGTAGTATGACGTTGGTGGACAGCCGCTTCTATGGCTACACCTTC

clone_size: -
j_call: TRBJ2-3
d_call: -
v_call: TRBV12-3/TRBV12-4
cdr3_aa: CASSLAGGHTQYF
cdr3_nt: TGTGCCAGCAGTTTAGCGGGGGGTCATACGCAGTATTTT

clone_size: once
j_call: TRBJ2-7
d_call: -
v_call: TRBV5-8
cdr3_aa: CASSLIFTSQFEQYF
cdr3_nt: TGTGCCAGCAGCTTGATCTTTACCTCCCAGTTTGAGCAGTACTTC

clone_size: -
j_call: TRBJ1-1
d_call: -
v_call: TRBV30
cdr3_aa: CAWISTEAFF
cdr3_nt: TGTGCCTGGATCAGCACTGAAGCTTTCTTT

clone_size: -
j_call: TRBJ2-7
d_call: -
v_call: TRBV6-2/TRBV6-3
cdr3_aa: CASSPNTGYEQYF
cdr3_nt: TGTGCCAGCAGCCCGAATACAGGGTACGAGCAGTACTTC

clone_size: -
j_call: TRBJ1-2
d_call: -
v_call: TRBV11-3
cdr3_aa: CASSQGSNGYTF
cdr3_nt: TGTGCCAGCAGTCAGGGTAGTAATGGCTACACCTTC

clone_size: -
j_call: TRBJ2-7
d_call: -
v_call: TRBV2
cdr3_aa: CASTEDTSYEQYF
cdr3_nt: TGTGCCAGCACCGAAGACACGAGCTACGAGCAGTACTTC

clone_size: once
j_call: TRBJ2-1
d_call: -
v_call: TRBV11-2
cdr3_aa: CASSFGQGGGEQFF
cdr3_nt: TGTGCCAGCAGCTTTGGACAGGGCGGGGGTGAGCAGTTCTTC

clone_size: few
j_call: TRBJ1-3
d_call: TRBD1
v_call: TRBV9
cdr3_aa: CASSPDPRPTGTRSGNTIYF
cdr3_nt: TGTGCCAGCAGCCCCGACCCCCGCCCGACAGGGACCCGCTCTGGAAACACCATATATTTT

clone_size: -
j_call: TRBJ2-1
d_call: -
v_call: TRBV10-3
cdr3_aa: CAISSDSNEQFF
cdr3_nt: TGTGCCATCAGCAGCGACAGTAATGAGCAGTTCTTC

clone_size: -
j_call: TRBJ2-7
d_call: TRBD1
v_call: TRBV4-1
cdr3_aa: CASSQDGTGNYEQYF
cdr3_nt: TGCGCCAGCAGCCAAGATGGGACAGGGAACTACGAGCAGTACTTC

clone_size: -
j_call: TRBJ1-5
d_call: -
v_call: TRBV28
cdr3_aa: CASSSGAGGNQPQHF
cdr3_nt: TGTGCCAGCAGCTCGGGCGCGGGGGGCAATCAGCCCCAGCATTTT

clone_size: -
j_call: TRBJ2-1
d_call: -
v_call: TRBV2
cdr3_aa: CASRVFQGFYNEQFF
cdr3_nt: TGTGCCAGCAGAGTTTTCCAGGGCTTCTACAATGAGCAGTTCTTC

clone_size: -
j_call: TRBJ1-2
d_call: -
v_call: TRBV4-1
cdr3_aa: CASSREEILTAEGYTF
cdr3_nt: TGCGCCAGCAGCAGGGAGGAGATACTGACAGCGGAGGGCTACACCTTC

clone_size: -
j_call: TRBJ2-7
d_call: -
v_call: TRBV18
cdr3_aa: CASSPGYSDYEQYF
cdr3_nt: TGTGCCAGCTCACCTGGTTACAGTGACTACGAGCAGTACTTC

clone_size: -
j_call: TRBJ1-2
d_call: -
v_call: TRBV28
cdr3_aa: CASSLIGYGYTF
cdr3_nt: TGTGCCAGCAGTTTAATCGGCTATGGCTACACCTTC

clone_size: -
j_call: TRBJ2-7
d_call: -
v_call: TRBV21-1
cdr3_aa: CASSKAPRVGGPSYEQYF
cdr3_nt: TGTGCCAGCAGCAAAGCCCCCCGGGTCGGCGGGCCTTCCTACGAGCAGTACTTC

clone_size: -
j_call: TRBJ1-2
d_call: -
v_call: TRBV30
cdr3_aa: CAWSVGGTSGGYTF
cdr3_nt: TGTGCCTGGAGTGTCGGGGGGACTTCGGGTGGCTACACCTTC

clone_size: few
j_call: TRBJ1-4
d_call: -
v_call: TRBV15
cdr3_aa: CATSRGNRADNEKLFF
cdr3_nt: TGTGCCACCAGCAGGGGGAACAGGGCCGATAATGAAAAACTGTTTTTT

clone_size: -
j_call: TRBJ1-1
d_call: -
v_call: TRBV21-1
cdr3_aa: CASSNQGNTEAFF
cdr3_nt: TGTGCCAGCAGCAACCAGGGGAACACTGAAGCTTTCTTT

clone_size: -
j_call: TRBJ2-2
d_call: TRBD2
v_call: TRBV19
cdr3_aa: CASSRSSGVLQGGELFF
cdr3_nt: TGTGCCAGTAGTAGGTCCAGCGGGGTCCTCCAGGGCGGGGAGCTGTTTTTT

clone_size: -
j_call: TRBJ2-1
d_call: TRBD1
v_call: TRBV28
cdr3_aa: CASSAGQGMWDEQFF
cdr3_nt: TGTGCCAGCAGTGCGGGACAGGGTATGTGGGATGAGCAGTTCTTC

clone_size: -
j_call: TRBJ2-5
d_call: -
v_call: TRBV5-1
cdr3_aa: CASSFSTDQETQYF
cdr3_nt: TGCGCCAGCAGCTTTTCGACAGACCAAGAGACCCAGTACTTC

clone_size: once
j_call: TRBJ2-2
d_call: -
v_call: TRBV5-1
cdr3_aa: CASSSFAGGSGELFF
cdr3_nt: TGCGCCAGCAGCTCCTTTGCTGGAGGGTCCGGGGAGCTGTTTTTT